This paragraph reports one T cell receptor beta chain. Germline CDR1 reads SEHNR; CDR2 reads FQNEAQ (reference sequence). This CDR3 is 13 amino acids long. Trimming shortened V by 3 bases and J by 5 bases, and 10 bases separated the two germline ends. The data originate from a study of OX40 agonist ivuxolimab in advanced cancers. Study overall: Treatment received earlier with anti-PD-1, anti-PD-L1 or anti-CTLA-4 agents was allowed, and roughly 40% had some.

Measured with immunoSEQ multiplex PCR; TCRdb has only the in-frame clones, and not every one. The table includes 30,000 to 35,000 clones, roughly 87% detected once. The TCR comes from an adult with an advanced solid tumor such as melanoma, head and neck, liver or kidney cancer. The material sequenced was CD4+ or CD8+ T cells sorted from blood, taken in a trial of the OX40 agonist ivuxolimab. This chain uses TRBV7-9 with TRBJ2-5; the D gene is possibly TRBD2 (6 bases). For the CDR3, the DNA is TGTGCCAGCAGCTTCTCTGGGGGGGAGACCCAGTACTTC. Protein: CASSFSGGETQYF.